The 24 T cell receptor beta chains below come from one sample, sequenced in a study of shared clonotypes between healthy human individuals. Libraries were prepared by immunoSEQ multiplex PCR; TCRdb keeps only in-frame clonotypes and omits some of them. The sample lists 450,000 to 500,000 clones; over 70% were seen once. Sequencing used PBMCs. The receptors come from a woman aged 40 to 50 in good health. Some clones in this sample may be carry-over from other donors' samples.

This clone was seen only a few times. This sequence joins TRBV30 and TRBJ2-1; D is uncertain. The CDR3 is 14 amino acids. CDR1 GTSNPN and CDR2 SVGIG come from the germline V gene (reference sequence). The ends were cut back, 0 bases at V and 8 bases at J, with 14 bases in the middle. The CDR3 sequence is CAWSVQGWADEQFF. The CDR3 nucleotides are TGTGCCTGGAGTGTACAAGGCTGGGCCGATGAGCAGTTCTTC.

Worth noting for this clone: The sample has other DNA sequences that encode this CDR3 too. This chain joins TRBV10-1 and TRBJ2-6; D is uncertain. V was shortened by 8 bases and J by 0 bases, with 5 bases between the two germline ends. Germline V gives CDR1 WNHNN, CDR2 SYGVQD (reference sequence). This CDR3 region has 13 residues. The CDR3 sequence: CASSASGANVLTF. Here the CDR3 DNA reads TGCGCCAGCTCTGCCTCTGGGGCCAACGTCCTGACTTTC.

This clone was seen more than once but under ten times. The CDR3 reads CAWGQGRAASTDTQYF. CDR3 in DNA: TGTGCCTGGGGTCAAGGTAGGGCAGCAAGCACAGATACGCAGTATTTT. This chain uses TRBV30 with TRBJ2-3; no reliable D call. The germline CDR1 and CDR2 sequences are GTSNPN and SVGIG (reference sequence). The CDR3 consists of 16 residues. V lost 5 bases and J 0 bases, leaving 18 bases between the germline ends.

This clone was counted once. This chain connects TRBV6-5 to TRBJ1-1; 9 bases agree with TRBD1. The CDR3 has 15 residues. The germline gives CDR1 MNHEY, CDR2 SVGAGI. Germline trimming cut 6 bases from V and 6 bases from J; bases unmatched to any gene: 11. CDR3 sequence reads: CASSYNRDRAAEAFF. The CDR3 nucleotides are TGTGCCAGCAGCTATAACCGGGACAGGGCGGCTGAAGCTTTCTTT.

The chain combines TRBV29-1 with TRBJ1-2; no firm D call. Looked up from germline, CDR1 is SQVTM and CDR2 is ANQGSEA. CDR3 size: 13 residues. The V and J ends lost 4 bases and 2 bases respectively, with 11 bases between them. The CDR3 loop reads CSVVGSQNYGYTF. The CDR3 nucleotides read TGCAGCGTTGTAGGGTCTCAGAACTATGGCTACACCTTC.

Points on this clone: The same CDR3 is also encoded by other DNA sequences in this sample. The chain uses TRBV15 and TRBJ2-1; 12 bases line up with TRBD2. Losses at the gene ends were 6 bases for V and 7 bases for J; bases not matched to a gene: 4. This CDR3 is 14 amino acids long. Per germline, CDR1 LNHNV and CDR2 YYDKDF (reference sequence). The CDR3 is CATSLAGGSNEQFF. CDR3 DNA sequence: TGTGCCACCAGTCTAGCGGGAGGGTCAAATGAGCAGTTCTTC.

The chain is built from TRBV6-4 and TRBJ1-1; D is possibly TRBD1 (6 bases). This CDR3 spans 15 amino acids. Germline CDR1 and CDR2: MRHNA and SNTAGT. The V end was cut by 6 bases, the J end by 2 bases, with 16 bases between. In DNA form, the CDR3 reads TGTGCCAGCAGGACCCAGGGGTCCATTAACACTGAAGCTTTCTTT. Translating it yields CASRTQGSINTEAFF.

The rearrangement links TRBV18 to TRBJ2-1, with 9 bases fitting TRBD2. Germline CDR1 reads KGHSH; CDR2 reads LQKENI. After removal of 2 bases from V and 0 bases from J, the junction contained 8 bases not matched to a gene. The CDR3 loop spans 18 amino acids. The CDR3 protein is CASSPGTSFSSSYNEQFF. In DNA form, the CDR3 reads TGTGCCAGCTCACCAGGGACTAGCTTTTCGAGCTCCTACAATGAGCAGTTCTTC.

As regards this clone: The germline gene is not matched at one end of the junction; a read error may be the cause. The CDR3 coding sequence is TGTGCCAGCTTACCAGCGACTAGCGGGACAGGGTATGAGCAGTTCTTC. It codes for CASLPATSGTGYEQFF. The V call is TRBV18, the J call TRBJ2-1; 11 nucleotides align to TRBD2. Germline lookup yields CDR1 KGHSH and CDR2 LQKENI. CDR3 size: 16 residues. Drawing the rest from reference TRBV18 and TRBJ2-1, the complete variable domain is NAGVMQNPRHLVRRRGQEARLRCSPMKGHSHVYWYRQLPEEGLKFMVYLQKENIIDESGMPKERFSAEFPKEGPSILRIQQVVRGDSAAYFCASLPATSGTGYEQFFGPGTRLTVL.

V is TRBV29-1 and J is TRBJ2-7; the D call may be TRBD1 or TRBD2 (6 bases each). V dropped 4 bases and J dropped 3 bases, with 13 bases sitting between them. CDR1 and CDR2 (germline): SQVTM, ANQGSEA. The CDR3 runs 13 residues. The CDR3 region is CSVAGRGGYEQYF. The CDR3 nucleotides are TGCAGCGTTGCCGGCAGGGGAGGCTACGAGCAGTACTTC.

Of note for this clone: The junction shows a germline mismatch at one end, possibly a read error. The genes are TRBV6-1 and TRBJ2-6, with D possibly being TRBD1 (5 bases). Germline lookup yields CDR1 MNHNS and CDR2 SASEGT. The CDR3 consists of 15 residues. The chain's CDR3 is CASSADPPGASVLTF. CDR3 bases: TGTGCCAGCAGCGCTGACCCCCCTGGGGCCAGCGTCCTGACTTTC.

With regard to this clone: This is likely an artifact of a read error, given a far larger clone one base away. The rearrangement joins TRBV18 to TRBJ1-2; the D is unclear. Germline V lookup: CDR1 KGHSH, CDR2 LQKENI. The CDR3 totals 17 residues. Trimming cost V 0 bases and J 0 bases, with 14 bases left between them. CDR3 sequence: CASSPPMVAASNYGYTF. In DNA, the CDR3 is TGTGCCAGCTCACCACCGATGGTGGCGGCCTCTAACTATGGCTACACCTTC.

About this clone: With only one base between it and a far larger clone, this is likely a read error. This chain's CDR3 is CASSLGAWLAKNIQYF. Here the CDR3 DNA reads TGTGCCAGCAGCTTAGGGGCATGGCTAGCCAAAAACATTCAGTACTTC. The V call is TRBV7-9, the J call TRBJ2-4; D uncertain. V lost 1 base and J 0 bases, leaving 10 bases between the germline ends. The germline CDR1 and CDR2 sequences are SEHNR and FQNEAQ (reference sequence). The CDR3 has 16 residues.

V gene TRBV6-5 combines with J gene TRBJ2-1; TRBD1 aligns across 9 bases. The trim removed 5 bases at V and 7 bases at J, leaving 9 bases unmatched. This CDR3 contains 15 residues. The germline gives CDR1 MNHEY, CDR2 SVGAGI. CDR3 in DNA: TGTGCCAGCAGTCCCCTCGGGACAGGGAGGAATGAGCAGTTCTTC. It specifies CASSPLGTGRNEQFF.

Comment on this clone: Since a far larger clone is one base different, this is likely a read error. The V call is TRBV28, the J call TRBJ2-3; TRBD1 matches 8 bases. The CDR3 sequence is 15 residues long. The trim removed 9 bases at V and 6 bases at J, leaving 14 bases unmatched. The germline CDR1 and CDR2 sequences are MDHEN and SYDVKM. This chain's CDR3 is CARSMTGAVEDTQYF. The CDR3 DNA reads TGTGCCAGAAGCATGACAGGGGCGGTGGAGGATACGCAGTATTTT.

As for this clone: A far bigger clonotype differs at one base, so this is likely a read error. J is TRBJ1-2 and V is TRBV20-1; no clear D. Germline values: CDR1 DFQATT, CDR2 SNEGSKA (reference sequence). The CDR3 sequence is 10 residues long. V lost 6 bases, J lost 5 bases, and 7 bases lay in between. CDR3 nucleotide sequence: TGCAGTGCAGCAAATTATGGCTACACCTTC. It codes for CSAANYGYTF.

The rearrangement uses TRBV29-1 and TRBJ2-5, with TRBD2 identical over 8 bases. After removal of 7 bases from V and 2 bases from J, the junction contained 12 bases not matched to a gene. Germline CDR1 is SQVTM and CDR2 is ANQGSEA. This CDR3 contains 15 residues. CDR3 amino acids: CSGESTSGRQETQYF. The CDR3 DNA follows: TGCAGCGGTGAGAGTACTAGCGGTCGACAAGAGACCCAGTACTTC.

Note on this clone: The junction differs from germline at one of its ends, possibly a read error. Other DNA sequences of this sample code for an identical CDR3. The rearrangement links TRBV7-2 to TRBJ2-3, with D possibly called TRBD1 or TRBD2 (6 bases each). The CDR3 length is 14 residues. Germline values: CDR1 SGHTA, CDR2 FQGNSA. CDR3 amino acids: CASSLAGGLDTQYF. The CDR3 nucleotides are TGTGCCAGCAGCCTAGCCGGGGGCCTAGATACGCAGTATTTT. The complete variable domain, with remaining parts taken from reference TRBV7-2 and TRBJ2-3, reads GAGVSQSPSNKVTEKGKDVELRCDPISGHTALYWYRQSLGQGLEFLIYFQGNSAPDKSGLPSDRFSAERTGGSVSTLTIQRTQQEDSAVYLCASSLAGGLDTQYFGPGTRLTVL.

The chain has TRBV29-1 and TRBJ1-1; 10 positions agree with TRBD1. Germline CDR1 SQVTM, CDR2 ANQGSEA. The trim removed 7 bases at V and 3 bases at J, leaving 8 bases unmatched. This CDR3 is built from 14 residues. The CDR3 DNA follows: TGCAGCGCCAACCGGGACAGGGGATACACTGAAGCTTTCTTT. This encodes CSANRDRGYTEAFF.

This sequence joins TRBV5-1 and TRBJ2-2; 10 nucleotides line up with TRBD2. The CDR3 is made up of 15 amino acids. CDR1 SGHRS and CDR2 YFSETQ come from the germline V gene. J lost 0 bases, V lost 4 bases, and 0 bases had no gene match. Written as DNA, the CDR3 is TGCGCCAGCAGCGGACTAGCGGCGAACACCGGGGAGCTGTTTTTT. Its translation is CASSGLAANTGELFF. Full variable domain (missing parts from reference TRBV5-1 and TRBJ2-2): KAGVTQTPRYLIKTRGQQVTLSCSPISGHRSVSWYQQTPGQGLQFLFEYFSETQRNKGNFPGRFSGRQFSNSRSEMNVSTLELGDSALYLCASSGLAANTGELFFGEGSRLTVL.

In this sample, this clone turned up a few times. The junction departs from germline at one end; a sequencing error may be responsible. The CDR3 protein is CASSLQRARRWDNQQFF. The CDR3 DNA reads TGTGCCAGCAGTCTACAGCGGGCCCGGCGCTGGGACAATCAGCAGTTCTTC. V and J are TRBV7-9 and TRBJ2-1; D is perhaps TRBD1 or TRBD2 (6 bases each). Germline lookup yields CDR1 SEHNR and CDR2 FQNEAQ (reference sequence). The CDR3 runs to 17 residues.

This clone was detected once. This chain connects TRBV5-1 to TRBJ1-1; possibly TRBD1 for D (5 bases). The CDR3 covers 16 residues. Trimming removed 0 bases from V and 0 bases from J, with 12 bases in between. From germline, CDR1 is SGHRS and CDR2 YFSETQ. This chain's CDR3 is CASSLGGAGLNTEAFF. The CDR3 DNA sequence: TGCGCCAGCAGCTTGGGAGGGGCGGGCCTGAACACTGAAGCTTTCTTT.

About this clone itself: The sample holds other DNA sequences that translate to the same CDR3. The chain links TRBV18 to TRBJ2-4; TRBD1 is a possible D gene (6 bases). Germline values: CDR1 KGHSH, CDR2 LQKENI. The CDR3 runs to 16 residues. Between the trimmed V and J ends, which lost 3 bases and 0 bases, there was a span of 12 bases. The CDR3 loop is CASSPPGGLAKNIQYF. CDR3 DNA sequence: TGTGCCAGCTCACCCCCTGGGGGCCTAGCCAAAAACATTCAGTACTTC.

The rearrangement joins TRBV29-1 to TRBJ1-2; 10 bases are a match to TRBD1. Germline V gene sequence: CDR1 SQVTM, CDR2 ANQGSEA. Trimming took 1 base from V and 1 from J; bases not matched to a gene: 12. The CDR3 has 18 residues. The CDR3 sequence is CSVEVEGDRGEINYGYTF. DNA for the CDR3: TGCAGCGTTGAAGTCGAAGGGGACAGGGGCGAAATTAACTATGGCTACACCTTC.